The present T cell receptor beta chain was sequenced within a study of blood T cell repertoires in COVID-19. Unmatched junction bases numbered 13, after V lost 4 bases and J lost 7 bases. Germline CDR1 is LGHDT and CDR2 is YNNKEL (reference sequence). This CDR3 contains 17 residues. The protocol was immunoSEQ multiplex PCR, while the TCRdb copy is restricted to in-frame clones and leaves out a portion. The sample contains 45,000 to 55,000 clones, around four fifths of which appear only once. The TCR comes from a man aged 45-60 years with acute or convalescent COVID-19. This chain connects TRBV3-1 (or the pseudogene TRBV3-2) to TRBJ2-2; 9 bases agree with TRBD2. Material for sequencing was peripheral blood. CDR3 region: CASSLLRGGAGDGELFF. In nucleotides, the CDR3 is TGTGCCAGCAGCCTTCTGCGCGGGGGGGCCGGCGACGGGGAGCTGTTTTTT.